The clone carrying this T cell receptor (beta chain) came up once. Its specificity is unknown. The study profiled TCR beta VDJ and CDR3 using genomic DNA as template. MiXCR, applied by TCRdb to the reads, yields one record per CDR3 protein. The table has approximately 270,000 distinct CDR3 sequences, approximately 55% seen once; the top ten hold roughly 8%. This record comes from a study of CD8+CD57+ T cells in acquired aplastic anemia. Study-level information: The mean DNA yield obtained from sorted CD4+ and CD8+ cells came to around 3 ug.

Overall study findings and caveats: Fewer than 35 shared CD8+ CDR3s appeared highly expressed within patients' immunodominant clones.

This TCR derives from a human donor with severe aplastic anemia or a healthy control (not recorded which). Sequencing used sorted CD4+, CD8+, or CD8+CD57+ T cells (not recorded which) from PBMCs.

The CDR3 loop is CASSPRGDRGDEQYF. The DNA for the CDR3 is TGTGCCAGCAGCCCCCGGGGGGACAGGGGGGACGAGCAGTACTTC. The chain links TRBV11-2 to TRBJ2-7; TRBD1 matches 11 bases. The J segment lost 5 bases and the V segment lost 5 bases, leaving 8 bases of the junction unmatched. Germline V gene sequence: CDR1 SGHAT, CDR2 FQNNGV. The CDR3 is made up of 15 amino acids. Variable domain in full (rest from reference TRBV11-2 and TRBJ2-7): EAGVAQSPRYKIIEKRQSVAFWCNPISGHATLYWYQQILGQGPKLLIQFQNNGVVDDSQLPKDRFSAERLKGVDSTLKIQPAKLEDSAVYLCASSPRGDRGDEQYFGPGTRLTVT.